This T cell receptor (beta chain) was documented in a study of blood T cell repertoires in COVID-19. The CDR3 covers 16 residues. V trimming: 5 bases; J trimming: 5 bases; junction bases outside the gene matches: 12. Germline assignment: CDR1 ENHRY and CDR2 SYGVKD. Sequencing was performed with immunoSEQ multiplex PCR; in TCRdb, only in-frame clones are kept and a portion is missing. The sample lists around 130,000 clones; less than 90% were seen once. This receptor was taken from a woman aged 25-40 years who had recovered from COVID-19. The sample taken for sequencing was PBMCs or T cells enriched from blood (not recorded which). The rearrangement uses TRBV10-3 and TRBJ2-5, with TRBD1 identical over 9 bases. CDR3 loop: CAISPRIGTGLETQYF. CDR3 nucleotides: TGTGCCATCAGTCCCCGGATCGGGACAGGGTTGGAGACCCAGTACTTC.